This entry lists 12 T cell receptor beta chains sequenced from one sample in a study of T cell responses to AZD1222 COVID-19 vaccine. Generated by immunoSEQ multiplex PCR, the TCRdb table keeps only in-frame clones and is missing some. Altogether 95,000 to 150,000 clones are present, 90% being singletons, with the ten largest covering nearly 4.5%. This specimen was peripheral blood, taken on day 0 of MenACWY control vaccination. The receptors were gathered from an adult in good health.

The rearrangement joins TRBV28 to TRBJ1-6; the D gene is possibly TRBD1 (6 bases). CDR1 MDHEN and CDR2 SYDVKM come from the germline V gene. The CDR3 runs 15 residues. V was pared by 6 bases and J by 3 bases, with 12 bases between. The CDR3 protein is CASSSGQSYNSPLHF. The CDR3 bases are TGTGCCAGCAGCTCGGGACAAAGCTATAATTCACCCCTCCACTTT.

The chain joins TRBV7-8 to TRBJ2-5; tentatively, D is TRBD2 (6 bases). This CDR3 has 15 residues. Germline V gene lookup returns CDR1 SGHVS and CDR2 FQNEAQ. Trimming shortened V by 5 bases and J by 5 bases, and 18 bases separated the two germline ends. The CDR3 sequence is CASSRSGLPRETQYF. DNA for the CDR3: TGTGCCAGCAGCCGCAGCGGACTACCCCGGGAGACCCAGTACTTC.

The chain joins TRBV5-5 to TRBJ2-2, with 9 bases lining up with TRBD1. The length of the CDR3 is 15 residues. Germline CDR1 reads SGHKS; CDR2 reads YYEKEE (reference sequence). Trimming removed 1 base from V and 6 bases from J; junction bases left unmatched: 4. CDR3 nucleotides: TGTGCCAGCAGCTTGAGCGGACAGGGGCCCGGGGAGCTGTTTTTT. Translated: CASSLSGQGPGELFF.

Only one count was recorded for this clone. This chain uses TRBV28 with TRBJ1-2, with 7 positions matching TRBD1. The CDR3 is 12 amino acids. CDR1 and CDR2 from the germline V gene are MDHEN and SYDVKM. The junction had 5 bases not matched to a gene; V was cut back by 5 bases and J by 8 bases. CDR3 amino acids: CASSLDRRGYTF. The CDR3 DNA reads as TGTGCCAGCAGTCTGGACAGGCGAGGCTACACCTTC.

V and J are TRBV19 and TRBJ2-1, with a possible D match to TRBD1 (6 bases). Deletions cut 1 base from V and 4 bases from J, with 8 bases between. The CDR3 is 14 amino acids. Per germline, CDR1 LNHDA and CDR2 SQIVND (reference sequence). The CDR3, as DNA: TGTGCCAGTAGTATAGGGGGACAATACAATGAGCAGTTCTTC. As protein: CASSIGGQYNEQFF.

The rearrangement links TRBV4-1 to TRBJ2-1; 11 bases fit TRBD2. The CDR3 is 16 residues long. V shed 3 bases and J 10 bases; nucleotides not matched to a gene: 11. Germline values: CDR1 MGHRA, CDR2 YSYEKL. The CDR3 loop reads CASSQKSLAGGPEQFF. In DNA, the CDR3 is TGCGCCAGCAGCCAGAAATCATTAGCGGGAGGGCCCGAGCAGTTCTTC.

J is TRBJ1-5 and V is TRBV6-2 or TRBV6-3; D is possibly TRBD1 (6 bases). Between the trimmed V and J ends, which lost 2 bases and 1 base, there was a span of 9 bases. CDR3 size: 15 residues. Per germline, CDR1 MNHEY and CDR2 SVGEGT. CDR3 nucleotide sequence: TGTGCCAGCAGTTACCAGGGGCTCAGCAATCAGCCCCAGCATTTT. Protein sequence: CASSYQGLSNQPQHF.

CDR3 residues: CASSEKGLAELNTGELFF. The CDR3 coding sequence is TGTGCCAGCAGTGAAAAAGGACTAGCGGAGCTGAACACCGGGGAGCTGTTTTTT. V and J are TRBV2 and TRBJ2-2, with 10 bases that match TRBD2. CDR3 length equals 18 residues. Germline V gene lookup returns CDR1 SNHLY and CDR2 FYNNEI. Germline trimming cut 2 bases from V and 1 base from J; bases unmatched to any gene: 7.

Only one count was recorded for this clone. This rearrangement joins TRBV28 to TRBJ1-2, with a possible D match to TRBD1 (5 bases). CDR3 size: 17 residues. The V end was cut by 6 bases, the J end by 2 bases, with 22 bases between. In germline, CDR1 is MDHEN, CDR2 SYDVKM. This chain's CDR3 is CASRLRKSGRGNYGYTF. The CDR3 bases are TGTGCCAGCAGACTTAGGAAGTCGGGGAGGGGAAACTATGGCTACACCTTC.

CDR3 sequence reads: CASSYGSSSGNTIYF. CDR3 nucleotides: TGCGCCAGCAGCTATGGATCTTCCTCTGGAAACACCATATATTTT. The chain uses TRBV5-1 and TRBJ1-3; no clear D. The germline V gene has CDR1 SGHRS and CDR2 YFSETQ. Trimming stripped 3 bases from V and 0 bases from J, with 10 bases between. There are 15 residues in the CDR3.

The CDR3 region is CASSDNTGELFF. CDR3 DNA sequence: TGCGCCAGCAGTGATAACACCGGGGAGCTGTTTTTT. V is TRBV10-1 and J is TRBJ2-2; D unclear. In germline, CDR1 is WNHNN, CDR2 SYGVQD (reference sequence). The CDR3 loop spans 12 amino acids. Trimming pared 3 bases from V and 2 bases from J, leaving 1 base between.

This clone has only one observation. The chain combines TRBV19 with TRBJ1-1; D might be TRBD1 (5 bases). This CDR3 has 15 residues. The ends were cut back, 1 base at V and 5 bases at J, with 14 bases in the middle. Germline lookup yields CDR1 LNHDA and CDR2 SQIVND (reference sequence). The CDR3 is CASSIVGGIRTEAFF. For the CDR3, the DNA is TGTGCCAGTAGTATAGTTGGGGGAATTCGTACTGAAGCTTTCTTT. The full variable domain, with the rest looked up from reference TRBV19 and TRBJ1-1, is DGGITQSPKYLFRKEGQNVTLSCEQNLNHDAMYWYRQDPGQGLRLIYYSQIVNDFQKGDIAEGYSVSREKKESFPLTVTSAQKNPTAFYLCASSIVGGIRTEAFFGQGTRLTVV.